The sequence of this T cell receptor (beta chain) was determined in a study of response to subunit inactivated influenza vaccine. Study-level findings and limits: It was the authors' suggestion that each seasonal influenza vaccination recruits few new T cells.

V gave up 4 bases and J gave up 2 bases; unmatched junction bases: 6. Germline loops: CDR1 SGHKS, CDR2 YYEKEE (reference sequence). The CDR3 extends over 16 amino acids. TCRdb redid the calling of the RT-PCR reads with MiXCR, one entry per CDR3 protein. The table has approximately 170,000 distinct CDR3 sequences, over 13% seen once; the top ten hold about 28%. This clonotype was seen a few times. No antigen is known for it. The chain couples TRBV5-5 to TRBJ2-1, with 10 bases matching TRBD2. The specimen comprised CD8+ T cells sorted from PBMCs, sampled more than 4 days after vaccination. The sequence was obtained from a man between 45 and 60 years old who received an inactivated influenza vaccine. DNA of the CDR3: TGTGCCAGCAGCCTCCATCTAGCGGGGGCCTACAATGAGCAGTTCTTC. As protein: CASSLHLAGAYNEQFF.